Shown below are 14 T cell receptor beta chains from a single sample sequenced in a study of Ad26.COV2.S vaccination and SARS-CoV-2 variants. As to treatment: around 19 received Ad26.COV2.S at low or high dose, single or two shots; about 5 received placebo; per-sample allocation not given. Material that was analyzed had been drawn on day 63 after the first vaccine or placebo injection. Repertoires were generated with immunoSEQ multiplex PCR, while TCRdb's copy carries only in-frame clones and drops some. The sample records under 250,000 clones, around nine tenths being singletons. The sample here was peripheral blood, taken in a trial of Ad26.COV2.S vaccine versus placebo. The receptors derive from a person aged 18-60 years who received the Ad26.COV2.S COVID-19 vaccine or a placebo.

The chain couples TRBV27 to TRBJ1-4; 10 nucleotides line up with TRBD1. The germline CDR1 and CDR2 sequences are MNHEY and SMNVEV (reference sequence). V trimming: 5 bases; J trimming: 0 bases; junction bases outside the gene matches: 6. The CDR3 consists of 17 residues. Here the CDR3 DNA reads TGTGCCAGCAGTCTGGGACAGGGGATACCAACTAATGAAAAACTGTTTTTT. Protein product: CASSLGQGIPTNEKLFF.

The chain has TRBV4-2 and TRBJ1-4; TRBD1 is a possible D gene (6 bases). Germline-derived CDR1 and CDR2 are LGHNA and YNFKEQ. The CDR3 spans 16 residues. Trimming removed 0 bases from V and 3 bases from J, with 11 bases in between. In DNA form, the CDR3 reads TGTGCCAGCAGCCAAGATTGGGGGGCGGCTAATGAAAAACTGTTTTTT. Translating it yields CASSQDWGAANEKLFF.

The V and J genes are TRBV4-2 and TRBJ2-2; a weak D match, TRBD2 (5 bases). The germline V gene encodes CDR1 LGHNA and CDR2 YNFKEQ. This CDR3 comprises 15 residues. V lost 0 bases, J lost 3 bases, and 8 bases lay in between. The DNA of the CDR3 is TGTGCCAGCAGCCAAGATTGGGGAGACACCGGGGAGCTGTTTTTT. It is translated as CASSQDWGDTGELFF.

The chain carries TRBV7-8 and TRBJ2-1, with D unclear. This CDR3 is 15 amino acids long. The germline gives CDR1 SGHVS, CDR2 FQNEAQ. The ends were cut back, 6 bases at V and 5 bases at J, with 17 bases in the middle. The CDR3 sequence is CASRPAVATNNEQFF. CDR3 in DNA: TGTGCCAGCAGACCAGCAGTCGCAACCAACAATGAGCAGTTCTTC. The full variable domain, in which reference TRBV7-8 and TRBJ2-1 provide the parts outside the CDR3, is GAGVSQSPRYKVAKRGQDVALRCDPISGHVSLFWYQQALGQGPEFLTYFQNEAQLDKSGLPSDRFFAERPEGSVSTLKIQRTQQEDSAVYLCASRPAVATNNEQFFGPGTRLTVL.

J is TRBJ1-1 and V is TRBV11-2; TRBD1 might be the D (6 bases). Trimming cost V 4 bases and J 6 bases, with 12 bases left between them. The CDR3 consists of 13 residues. CDR1 is SGHAT, CDR2 FQNNGV, per germline. CDR3 region: CASSSGQFPEAFF. CDR3 nucleotide sequence: TGTGCCAGCAGCTCCGGACAGTTCCCTGAAGCTTTCTTT.

The chain couples TRBV15 to TRBJ1-2; 10 nucleotides agree with TRBD1. CDR1 and CDR2 (germline): LNHNV, YYDKDF (reference sequence). CDR3 length: 16 residues. Losses at the gene ends were 0 bases for V and 3 bases for J; bases not matched to a gene: 4. The CDR3 sequence: CATSRDPDRGYYGYTF. In DNA, the CDR3 is TGTGCCACCAGCAGAGATCCGGACAGGGGGTACTATGGCTACACCTTC.

DNA for the CDR3: TGCGCCAGCAGCTCCGGACAGGGTGGGTACTACACAGATACGCAGTATTTT. This sequence encodes CASSSGQGGYYTDTQYF. The chain couples TRBV5-1 to TRBJ2-3; 8 nucleotides align to TRBD1. The CDR3 length is 17 residues. Germline loops: CDR1 SGHRS, CDR2 YFSETQ. Trimming took 3 bases from V and 2 from J; bases not matched to a gene: 11.

V gene TRBV3-1 (or the pseudogene TRBV3-2) combines with J gene TRBJ2-3; 10 positions match TRBD2. The CDR3 totals 15 residues. From germline, CDR1 is LGHDT and CDR2 YNNKEL (reference sequence). J gave up 1 base and V 2 bases, and 0 bases lay outside the gene matches. CDR3: CASSQTSGGTDTQYF. As DNA, the CDR3 is TGTGCCAGCAGCCAAACTAGCGGGGGCACAGATACGCAGTATTTT.

This rearrangement joins TRBV30 to TRBJ1-6; 8 bases match TRBD1. The trim removed 2 bases at V and 9 bases at J, leaving 6 bases unmatched. This CDR3 spans 14 amino acids. Germline V gives CDR1 GTSNPN, CDR2 SVGIG (reference sequence). CDR3 amino acids: CAWSPTGEGSPLHF. The CDR3 DNA reads as TGTGCCTGGAGTCCGACAGGGGAGGGTTCACCCCTCCACTTT. The complete variable domain, with remaining parts taken from reference TRBV30 and TRBJ1-6, reads SQTIHQWPATLVQPVGSPLSLECTVEGTSNPNLYWYRQAAGRGLQLLFYSVGIGQISSEVPQNLSASRPQDRQFILSSKKLLLSDSGFYLCAWSPTGEGSPLHFGNGTRLTVT.

The chain uses TRBV19 and TRBJ1-5, with D unresolved. Germline lookup yields CDR1 LNHDA and CDR2 SQIVND (reference sequence). Trimming removed 3 bases from V and 1 base from J, with 16 bases in between. This CDR3 region has 17 residues. In DNA, the CDR3 is TGTGCCAGTAGTATTAGCCATAGGCCCATGAGCAATCAGCCCCAGCATTTT. Amino acid sequence: CASSISHRPMSNQPQHF.

The genes are TRBV4-3 and TRBJ2-1, with 7 positions matching TRBD1. This CDR3 region has 15 residues. In germline, CDR1 is LGHNA, CDR2 YSLEER. J was trimmed by 7 bases and V by 3 bases; bases with no gene match: 9. The DNA for the CDR3 is TGCGCCAGCAGCCAGGTTCGAGAGGGGGCAAATGAGCAGTTCTTC. This translates into CASSQVREGANEQFF.

J is TRBJ1-4 and V is TRBV18; D is possibly TRBD1 (6 bases). V shed 4 bases and J shed 0 bases, with 6 bases lying between them. Germline V gene sequence: CDR1 KGHSH, CDR2 LQKENI. This CDR3 is built from 14 residues. The CDR3 DNA follows: TGTGCCAGCTCACAGGGGGCAACTAATGAAAAACTGTTTTTT. Amino acid sequence: CASSQGATNEKLFF.

The V gene is TRBV30, the J gene TRBJ1-1; no clear D. The CDR3 loop spans 15 amino acids. The germline V gene has CDR1 GTSNPN and CDR2 SVGIG (reference sequence). Trimming removed 0 bases from V and 0 bases from J, with 11 bases in between. CDR3 in amino acids: CAWSVRTAMNTEAFF. The CDR3, as DNA: TGTGCCTGGAGTGTAAGGACCGCCATGAACACTGAAGCTTTCTTT.

The gene calls are TRBV19 and TRBJ2-4; D unresolved. Trimming left V 1 base short and J 2 bases short, with 3 bases between. This CDR3 is built from 13 residues. Germline V gene lookup returns CDR1 LNHDA and CDR2 SQIVND (reference sequence). The CDR3, as DNA: TGTGCCAGTAGTATAGCAACCAAAAACATTCAGTACTTC. It translates to CASSIATKNIQYF.